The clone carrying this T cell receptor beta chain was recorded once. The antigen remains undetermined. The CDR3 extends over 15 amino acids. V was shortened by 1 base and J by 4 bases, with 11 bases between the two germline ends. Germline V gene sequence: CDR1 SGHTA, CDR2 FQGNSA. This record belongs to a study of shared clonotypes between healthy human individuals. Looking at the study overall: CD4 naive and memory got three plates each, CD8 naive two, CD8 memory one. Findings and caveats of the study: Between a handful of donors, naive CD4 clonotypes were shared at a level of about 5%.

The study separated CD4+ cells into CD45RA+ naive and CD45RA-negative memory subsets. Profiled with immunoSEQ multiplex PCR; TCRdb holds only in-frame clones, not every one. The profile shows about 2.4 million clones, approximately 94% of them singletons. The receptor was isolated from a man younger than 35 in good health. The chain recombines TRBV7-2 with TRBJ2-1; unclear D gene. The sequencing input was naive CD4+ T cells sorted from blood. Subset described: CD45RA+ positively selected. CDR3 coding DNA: TGTGCCAGCAGCTTAGAACGCGGCACTTACAATGAGCAGTTCTTC. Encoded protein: CASSLERGTYNEQFF.